The subject of this entry is one TCR beta chain. Its specificity is unknown. Investigators merged groups given second doses at roughly 4 or roughly 12 weeks. This CDR3 has 12 amino acids. The ends were cut back, 2 bases at V and 8 bases at J, with 6 bases in the middle. The V gene's germline CDR1 is MGHDK and CDR2 SYGVNS. This entry is derived from a study of T cell responses to AZD1222 COVID-19 vaccine. Findings of the study overall: At study baseline, merely about 6 AZD1222 recipients were seropositive. Scientists sampled the repertoires only once the peak T cell response had passed. Donors, mostly white British, included more females; clonal diversity was possibly underestimated.

Assay used: immunoSEQ multiplex PCR; TCRdb lists only in-frame clones, some missing. Of some 170,000 clones in the sample, approximately 89% were seen once. The sequence came from an adult who received the AZD1222 COVID-19 vaccine. The V and J genes are TRBV25-1 and TRBJ1-4; D unresolved. This material consisted of peripheral blood, taken 28 days after the second AZD1222 dose. The CDR3 spells CASSEQWEKLFF. CDR3 bases: TGTGCCAGCAGTGAACAGTGGGAAAAACTGTTTTTT.